This TCR beta chain was found in a study of a mutant IDH1 vaccine in newly diagnosed glioma. The V gene's germline CDR1 is SEHNR and CDR2 FQNEAQ (reference sequence). Trimming left V 1 base short and J 0 bases short, with 14 bases between. There are 17 residues in the CDR3. Comment on this clone: The antigen remains undetermined.

Profiling relied on immunoSEQ multiplex PCR, and the TCRdb table lists in-frame clones only, not all of them. This sample has about 120,000 clones, with approximately 87% found just once. The time point: week 11, during vaccination. Each dose of the vaccine consisted of 300 ug of mutant IDH1 20-mer peptide, with topical imiquimod. The sample here was PBMCs, taken from a glioma patient whose treatment included an IDH1 peptide vaccine. This sequence joins TRBV7-9 and TRBJ2-3; D unresolved. This clonotype was obtained from a woman aged 45-60 years with glioma. CDR3: CASSLGDGRISTDTQYF. DNA of the CDR3: TGTGCCAGCAGCTTAGGAGACGGTAGGATTAGCACAGATACGCAGTATTTT.